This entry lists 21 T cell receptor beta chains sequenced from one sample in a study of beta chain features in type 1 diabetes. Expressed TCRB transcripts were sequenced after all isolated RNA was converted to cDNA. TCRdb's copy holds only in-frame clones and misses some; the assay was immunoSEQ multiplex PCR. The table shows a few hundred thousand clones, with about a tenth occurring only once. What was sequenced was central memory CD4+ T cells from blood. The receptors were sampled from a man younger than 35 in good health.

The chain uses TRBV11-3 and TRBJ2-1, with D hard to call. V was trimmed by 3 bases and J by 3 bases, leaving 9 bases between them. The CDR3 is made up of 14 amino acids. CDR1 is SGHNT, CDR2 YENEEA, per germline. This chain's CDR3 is CASSLGDDYNEQFF. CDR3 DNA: TGTGCCAGCAGCTTGGGCGACGACTACAATGAGCAGTTCTTC.

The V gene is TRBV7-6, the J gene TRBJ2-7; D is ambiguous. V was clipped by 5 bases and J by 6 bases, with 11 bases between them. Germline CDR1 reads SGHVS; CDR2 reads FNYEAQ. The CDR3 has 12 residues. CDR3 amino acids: CASSTPLGEQYF. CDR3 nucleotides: TGTGCCAGCAGCACCCCGTTGGGCGAGCAGTACTTC. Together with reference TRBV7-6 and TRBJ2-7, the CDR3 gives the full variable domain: GAGVSQSPRYKVTKRGQDVALRCDPISGHVSLYWYRQALGQGPEFLTYFNYEAQQDKSGLPNDRFSAERPEGSISTLTIQRTEQRDSAMYRCASSTPLGEQYFGPGTRLTVT.

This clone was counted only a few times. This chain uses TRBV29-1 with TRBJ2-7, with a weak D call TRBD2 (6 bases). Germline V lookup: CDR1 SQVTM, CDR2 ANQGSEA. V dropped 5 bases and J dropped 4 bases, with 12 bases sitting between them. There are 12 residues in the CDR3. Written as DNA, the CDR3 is TGCAGCGTTAGACAGACTAGGTACGAGCAGTACTTC. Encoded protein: CSVRQTRYEQYF.

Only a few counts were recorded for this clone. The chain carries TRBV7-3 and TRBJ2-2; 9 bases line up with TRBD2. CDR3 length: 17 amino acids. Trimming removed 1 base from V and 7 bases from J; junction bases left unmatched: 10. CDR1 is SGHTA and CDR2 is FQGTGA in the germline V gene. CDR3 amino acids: CASSLSWREGPGGELFF. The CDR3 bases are TGTGCCAGCAGCTTAAGCTGGCGGGAGGGCCCTGGCGGGGAGCTGTTTTTT. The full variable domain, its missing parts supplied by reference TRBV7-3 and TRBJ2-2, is GAGVSQTPSNKVTEKGKYVELRCDPISGHTALYWYRQSLGQGPEFLIYFQGTGAADDSGLPNDRFFAVRPEGSVSTLKIQRTERGDSAVYLCASSLSWREGPGGELFFGEGSRLTVL.

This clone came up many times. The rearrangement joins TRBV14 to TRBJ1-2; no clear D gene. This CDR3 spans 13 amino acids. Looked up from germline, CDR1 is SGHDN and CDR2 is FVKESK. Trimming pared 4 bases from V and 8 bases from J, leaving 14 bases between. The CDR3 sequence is CASSPQATVGYTF. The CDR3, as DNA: TGTGCCAGCAGCCCGCAGGCAACTGTCGGCTACACCTTC.

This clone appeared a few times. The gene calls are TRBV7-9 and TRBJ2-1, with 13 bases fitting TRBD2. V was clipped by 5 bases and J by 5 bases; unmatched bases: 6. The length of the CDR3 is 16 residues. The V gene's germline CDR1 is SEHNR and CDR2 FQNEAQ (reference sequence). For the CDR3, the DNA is TGTGCCAGCAGCCCTCGGACTAGCGGGAGAGACAATGAGCAGTTCTTC. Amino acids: CASSPRTSGRDNEQFF.

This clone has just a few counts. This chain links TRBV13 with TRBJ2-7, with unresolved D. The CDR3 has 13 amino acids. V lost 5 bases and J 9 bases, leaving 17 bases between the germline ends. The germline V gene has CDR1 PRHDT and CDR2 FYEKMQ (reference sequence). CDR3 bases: TGTGCCAGCAGCCGTGACTTATACCCGCGGCAGTACTTC. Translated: CASSRDLYPRQYF.

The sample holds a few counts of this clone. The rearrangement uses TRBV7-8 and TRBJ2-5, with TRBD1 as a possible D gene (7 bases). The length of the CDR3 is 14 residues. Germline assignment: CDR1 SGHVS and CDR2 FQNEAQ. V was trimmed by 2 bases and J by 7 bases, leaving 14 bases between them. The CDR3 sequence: CASSLSPQGGTQYF. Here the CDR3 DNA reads TGTGCCAGCAGCTTATCTCCCCAGGGGGGGACCCAGTACTTC.

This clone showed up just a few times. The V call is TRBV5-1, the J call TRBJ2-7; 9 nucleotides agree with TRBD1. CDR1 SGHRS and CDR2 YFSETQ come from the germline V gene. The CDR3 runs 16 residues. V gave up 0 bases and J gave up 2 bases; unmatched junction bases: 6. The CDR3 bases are TGCGCCAGCAGCTTGGCCCCGGGACAGGGAACCTACGAGCAGTACTTC. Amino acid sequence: CASSLAPGQGTYEQYF. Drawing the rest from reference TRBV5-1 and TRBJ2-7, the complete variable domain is KAGVTQTPRYLIKTRGQQVTLSCSPISGHRSVSWYQQTPGQGLQFLFEYFSETQRNKGNFPGRFSGRQFSNSRSEMNVSTLELGDSALYLCASSLAPGQGTYEQYFGPGTRLTVT.

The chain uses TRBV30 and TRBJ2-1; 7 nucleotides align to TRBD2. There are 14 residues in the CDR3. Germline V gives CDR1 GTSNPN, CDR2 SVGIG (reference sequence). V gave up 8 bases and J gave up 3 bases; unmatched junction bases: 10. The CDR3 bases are TGTGCCCTTGGGGGGGAGCGGGACTACAATGAGCAGTTCTTC. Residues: CALGGERDYNEQFF.

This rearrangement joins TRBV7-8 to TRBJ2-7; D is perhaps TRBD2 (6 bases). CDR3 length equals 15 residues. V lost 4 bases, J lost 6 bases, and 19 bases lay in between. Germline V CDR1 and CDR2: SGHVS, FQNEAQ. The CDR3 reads CASSSISGEGSEQYF. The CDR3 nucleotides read TGTGCCAGCAGCTCTATATCGGGAGAAGGCTCCGAGCAGTACTTC.

CDR3 in DNA: TGTGCCAGCAGCACCCGACAGGGAAAGAGTGGCTACACCTTC. This sequence encodes CASSTRQGKSGYTF. J is TRBJ1-2 and V is TRBV7-9, with 7 bases fitting TRBD1. In germline, CDR1 is SEHNR, CDR2 FQNEAQ (reference sequence). Germline trimming cut 5 bases from V and 7 bases from J; bases unmatched to any gene: 10. This CDR3 is built from 14 residues.

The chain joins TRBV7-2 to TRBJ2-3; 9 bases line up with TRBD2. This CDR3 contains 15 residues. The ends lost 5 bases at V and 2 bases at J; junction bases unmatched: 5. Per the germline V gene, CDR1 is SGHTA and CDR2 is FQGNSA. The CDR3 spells CASSRLAAYTDTQYF. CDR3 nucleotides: TGTGCCAGCAGCAGACTAGCGGCTTACACAGATACGCAGTATTTT.

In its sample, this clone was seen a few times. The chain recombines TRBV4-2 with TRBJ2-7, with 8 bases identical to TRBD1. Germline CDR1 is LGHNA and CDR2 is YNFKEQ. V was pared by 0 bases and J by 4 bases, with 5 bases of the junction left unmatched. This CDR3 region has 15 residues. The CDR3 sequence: CASSQEGQARYEQYF. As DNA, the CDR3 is TGTGCCAGCAGCCAAGAGGGACAGGCCCGTTACGAGCAGTACTTC.

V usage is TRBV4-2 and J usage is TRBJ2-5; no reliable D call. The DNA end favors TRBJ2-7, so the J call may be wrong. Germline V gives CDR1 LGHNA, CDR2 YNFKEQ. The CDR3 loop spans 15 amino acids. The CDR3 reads CASSQDWRPAYEQYF. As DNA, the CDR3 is TGTGCCAGCAGCCAAGATTGGCGTCCTGCCTACGAGCAGTACTTC.

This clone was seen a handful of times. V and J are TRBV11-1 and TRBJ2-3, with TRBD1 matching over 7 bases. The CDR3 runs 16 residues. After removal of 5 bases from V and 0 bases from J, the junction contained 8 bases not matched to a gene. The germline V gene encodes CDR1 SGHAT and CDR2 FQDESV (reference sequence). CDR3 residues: CASSERDRASTDTQYF. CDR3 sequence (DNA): TGTGCCAGCAGCGAAAGGGACAGAGCGAGCACAGATACGCAGTATTTT. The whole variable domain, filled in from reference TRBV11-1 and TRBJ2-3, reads EAEVAQSPRYKITEKSQAVAFWCDPISGHATLYWYRQILGQGPELLVQFQDESVVDDSQLPKDRFSAERLKGVDSTLKIQPAELGDSAMYLCASSERDRASTDTQYFGPGTRLTVL.

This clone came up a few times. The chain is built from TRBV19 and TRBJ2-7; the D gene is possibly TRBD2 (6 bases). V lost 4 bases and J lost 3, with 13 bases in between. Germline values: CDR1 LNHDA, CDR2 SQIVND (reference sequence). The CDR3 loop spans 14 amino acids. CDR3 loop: CASSRRDGIYEQYF. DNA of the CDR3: TGTGCCAGTAGTAGGCGGGACGGCATCTACGAGCAGTACTTC.

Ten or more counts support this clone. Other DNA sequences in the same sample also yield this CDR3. The CDR3 loop is CASSWGQGDTEAFF. The CDR3 nucleotides read TGTGCCAGCAGCTGGGGACAGGGAGACACTGAAGCTTTCTTT. This sequence joins TRBV5-4 and TRBJ1-1; 9 bases agree with TRBD1. CDR1 and CDR2 from the germline V gene are SGHNT and YYREEE (reference sequence). After removal of 3 bases from V and 3 bases from J, the junction contained 3 bases not matched to a gene. The CDR3 totals 14 residues.

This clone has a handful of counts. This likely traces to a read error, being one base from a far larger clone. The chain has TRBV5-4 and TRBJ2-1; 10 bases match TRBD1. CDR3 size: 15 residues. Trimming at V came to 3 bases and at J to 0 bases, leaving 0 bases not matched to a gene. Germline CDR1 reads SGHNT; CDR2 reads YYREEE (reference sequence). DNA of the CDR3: TGTGCCAGCAGCTGGACAGGGGGCTCCTACAATGAGCAGTTCTTC. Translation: CASSWTGGSYNEQFF.

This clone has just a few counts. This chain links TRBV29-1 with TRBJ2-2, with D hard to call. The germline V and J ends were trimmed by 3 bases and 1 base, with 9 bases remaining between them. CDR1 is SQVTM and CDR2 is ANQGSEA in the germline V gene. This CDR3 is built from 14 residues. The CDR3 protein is CSVDNQMNTGELFF. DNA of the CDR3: TGCAGCGTTGATAACCAGATGAACACCGGGGAGCTGTTTTTT.

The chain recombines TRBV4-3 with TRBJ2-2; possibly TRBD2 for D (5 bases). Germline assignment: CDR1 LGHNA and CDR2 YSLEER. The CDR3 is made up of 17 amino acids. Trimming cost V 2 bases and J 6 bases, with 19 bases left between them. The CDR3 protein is CASSQYYRGAKAGELFF. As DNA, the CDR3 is TGCGCCAGCAGCCAATATTACCGGGGTGCTAAGGCCGGGGAGCTGTTTTTT.